The sequence of this T cell receptor (beta chain) was determined in a study of naive and memory T cell subsets (dated by TCRdb to 2015 to 2018). Some background on the complete study: Sorted naive and memory T cell subsets from peripheral blood were analyzed in the study using a UMI-based, open-source pipeline for TCR alpha and beta sequencing. The results of the functional CMV T cell responses matched the IgG serology results in every case. RNA was DNase-treated and reverse transcribed with TCR constant-region primers, mostly using SuperScript III. Summary of the overall study and its limitations: Following error correction, more than 95% of naive TCR sequences occurred only once, which made naive abundance distributions much steeper than those of memory subsets. In both CD4 and CD8 cells, the Gini index increased while Shannon and inverse Simpson diversity decreased from naive through CM, EM and EMRA. TCR abundance followed a power law with an exponent that was different for naive and memory subsets but consistent across the three individuals. RNA-based TCR counts may be affected by expression changes linked to T cell activation and differentiation. Naive repertoires, especially CD8, contained a few larger clonotypes, possibly memory cells re-expressing CD45RA. Clonotypes were defined as single alpha or beta chain sequences, not paired alpha/beta receptors. The repertoire findings for the naive and memory subsets could not be validated, as no ground truth was available.

The library was obtained by UMI-ligation and nested PCR. An equimolar mix of two oligonucleotides covering both TRBC1 and TRBC2 was used as the beta constant-region primer. Four rounds of PCR were used to amplify ligated cDNA, with nested alpha and beta constant-region primers being used together with the SP2 primer. A single-stranded oligonucleotide carrying the SP2 primer and a 12-nucleotide UMI was ligated to the 3' end of the cDNA by T4 RNA ligase 1. Incubation of the ligation reaction lasted roughly 20-25 hours at 16 degrees C. PCR2 was usually performed as a SYBR Green qPCR and halted at a preset threshold so that over-amplification would not occur. All purifications after the first were performed with Agencourt AMPure XP magnetic beads. Libraries were quantified by Qubit and checked on a TapeStation, with a main peak expected near 650 bp. Sequencing of the pooled libraries was done on an Illumina MiSeq using v2 2x251 paired-end kits, which typically yielded roughly 0.9-2.2 million reads per sample. Libraries were pooled at about 4 nM per sample, and roughly 5-8% PhiX was added to improve cluster recognition. From the authors' description of their analysis: Decombinator assigned V and J genes to Demultiplexor-processed FASTQ reads by tag matching, allowing a single base-pair mismatch. UMIs were used by Collapsinator to correct both sequencing errors and frequency errors arising from PCR heterogeneity. CDR3Translator translated TCRs and extracted CDR3s from the conserved cysteine to the FGXG phenylalanine, flagging non-productive sequences. Repertoires were subsampled to equal numbers of UMI-defined TCRs before Gini, Shannon entropy and inverse Simpson indices were calculated. Power-law fits to clonotype abundance distributions were performed by maximum likelihood within the linear range. When run on a single naive CD8 sample, MIGEC and the pipeline yielded similar UMI counts, similar unique TCR numbers and similar clonal distributions. In one analysis, naive TCRs also found in any memory subset of the same donor were removed from the naive repertoire. A set of some 7,600 CMV-associated CDR3 sequences, compiled from VDJdb and a published dataset, was used to search the repertoires. TCRdb trimmed public reads at Q25 via fastp, called clones via MiXCR and kept in-frame beta chains. Each CDR3 protein appears once, grouped with its most common genes and DNA. TCRdb's processing, not the authors' own work, is the source of the V and J calls. The sample has around 93,000 distinct CDR3 sequences on record, around 11% of them singletons. More than 0.11% of the sample belongs to the ten largest clones.

Reading from cysteine to phenylalanine, the CDR3 counts 15 amino acids. The CDR3 DNA has 45 bases and is translated from base 1. V has 2 bases trimmed and J has 6 bases trimmed; junction bases matching no gene number 10. This clonotype appeared a few times. Its recognized antigen is unknown. No per-base quality is available; no much larger clone lies one base away. Separate amplification of TCR alpha and beta chain libraries was performed from the second PCR step onward. Donor CMV status was determined by IFNgamma production from CD4+ T cells after overnight stimulation of fresh PBMCs with CMV viral lysate. CD4 T cells were positively selected with Miltenyi beads, followed by positive selection of CD8 T cells from the CD4-negative fraction. After staining for CD3, CD4, CD8, CD45RA, CD27 and a live/dead dye, cells were sorted on a BD Aria II into four subsets based on CD45RA and CD27. Three healthy volunteers provided blood, and the blood of each volunteer was split into CD4 and CD8 T cells and then into four differentiation subsets. About 110 ml of peripheral blood was collected from each donor, and PBMC were isolated from the blood using Ficoll-Paque PLUS density-gradient centrifugation. After sorting, cells were lysed in RLT buffer, RNA was extracted using a Qiagen RNeasy kit, and the extracted RNA was stored at -80 degrees C.

The TCR was taken from a human donor in good health. Sequencing was done on a sample of naive CD4+ T cells from blood. In light of the paper, this sample's cell subset or site label describes: naive T cells, CD45RA high CD27+. The chain employs TRBV23-1 and TRBJ2-7; the central 7 bases match TRBD1. TRBV23-1 is an ORF for which the function is uncertain. The nucleotide sequence is TGCGCCAGCAGTCAAGGGGGTAGGGGGCGAGTCGAGCAGTACTTC. It codes for CASSQGGRGRVEQYF.